This TCR beta chain is from a study of T-cell memory formation after mild COVID-19. This CDR3 is built from 16 residues. Germline CDR1 reads SGHNT; CDR2 reads YYREEE (reference sequence). Trimming shortened V by 3 bases and J by 4 bases, and 16 bases separated the two germline ends. TCRdb analysed the 5' RACE reads with MiXCR anew, one entry per CDR3 protein. Of fewer than 700,000 distinct CDR3 sequences listed, about 22% are singletons. The source of this sequence is an adult woman who had mild COVID-19 (a few samples of this study predate the infection). Cell type and time point are not known. The sequenced material came from PBMCs or a T cell subset sorted from them (not recorded which). This rearrangement joins TRBV5-4 to TRBJ1-4, with D possibly matching TRBD1 (6 bases). CDR3 sequence: CASSSDQQGYNEKLFF. In DNA, the CDR3 is TGTGCCAGCAGCTCCGACCAACAGGGATATAATGAAAAACTGTTTTTT.